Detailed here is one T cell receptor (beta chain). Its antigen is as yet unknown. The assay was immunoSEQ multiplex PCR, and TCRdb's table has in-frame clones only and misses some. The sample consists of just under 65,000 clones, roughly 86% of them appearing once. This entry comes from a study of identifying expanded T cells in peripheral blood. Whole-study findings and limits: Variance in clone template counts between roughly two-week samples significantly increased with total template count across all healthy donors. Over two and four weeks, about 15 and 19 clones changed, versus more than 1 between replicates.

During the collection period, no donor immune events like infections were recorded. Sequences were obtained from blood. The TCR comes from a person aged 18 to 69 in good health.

For the CDR3, the DNA is TGTGCCAGCAGCTTAATCTCGGGGTACGAGCAGTACTTC. It specifies CASSLISGYEQYF. The chain combines TRBV7-3 with TRBJ2-7; D might be TRBD2 (5 bases). Germline V gene sequence: CDR1 SGHTA, CDR2 FQGTGA. V was cut by 1 base and J by 4 bases, with 8 bases left in between. This CDR3 region has 13 residues.